These 6 T cell receptor beta chains were all obtained from the same sample, sequenced in a study of T cell changes during pregnancy in multiple sclerosis. The table came from immunoSEQ multiplex PCR; TCRdb's copy has only in-frame clones and leaves some out. The sample consists of about 67,000 clones, just over 90% of them appearing once. The source material was peripheral blood, sampled after pregnancy. The receptors were gathered from a female donor with multiple sclerosis, enrolled in a pregnancy study.

Only a few counts were recorded for this clone. This chain joins TRBV7-9 and TRBJ1-2, with no clear D. This CDR3 has 11 amino acids. V was trimmed by 5 bases and J by 8 bases, leaving 9 bases between them. From germline, CDR1 is SEHNR and CDR2 FQNEAQ (reference sequence). CDR3 amino acids: CASSPLVGYTF. In DNA form, the CDR3 reads TGTGCCAGCAGCCCACTTGTGGGCTACACCTTC.

The chain combines TRBV28 with TRBJ1-1, with 8 bases fitting TRBD1. Germline CDR1 reads MDHEN; CDR2 reads SYDVKM. There are 13 residues in the CDR3. The V segment lost 5 bases and the J segment 6 bases; nucleotides outside the gene matches: 5. DNA of the CDR3: TGTGCCAGCAGTAGGACAGGGTATGCTGAAGCTTTCTTT. It specifies CASSRTGYAEAFF. Complete variable domain (other parts from reference TRBV28 and TRBJ1-1): DVKVTQSSRYLVKRTGEKVFLECVQDMDHENMFWYRQDPGLGLRLIYFSYDVKMKEKGDIPEGYSVSREKKERFSLILESASTNQTSMYLCASSRTGYAEAFFGQGTRLTVV.

This clone was observed a single time. The gene calls are TRBV7-9 and TRBJ2-7; D ambiguous. Trimming cost V 1 base and J 7 bases, with 8 bases left between them. The CDR3 contains 12 residues. The V gene's germline CDR1 is SEHNR and CDR2 FQNEAQ (reference sequence). DNA for the CDR3: TGTGCCAGCAGCTTAGTCGATCGGGAGCAGTACTTC. This translates into CASSLVDREQYF.

This clone was seen a single time. V and J are TRBV6-1 and TRBJ2-1, with 12 nucleotides matching TRBD1. CDR3 length: 20 amino acids. Trimming at V came to 1 base and at J to 8 bases, leaving 18 bases not matched to a gene. The germline CDR1 and CDR2 sequences are MNHNS and SASEGT. CDR3 DNA sequence: TGTGCCAGCAGTGAAGAGGGCAGGTTTGGCAGGGGGACAGGGGGCGATGAGCAGTTCTTC. Amino acids: CASSEEGRFGRGTGGDEQFF.

The chain links TRBV7-2 to TRBJ2-4; a weak D match, TRBD2 (5 bases). In germline, CDR1 is SGHTA, CDR2 FQGNSA. The CDR3 spans 13 residues. Between the trimmed V and J ends, which lost 1 base and 6 bases, there was a span of 7 bases. CDR3 sequence reads: CASSLGSGNIQYF. CDR3 nucleotides: TGTGCCAGCAGCTTAGGGAGCGGAAACATTCAGTACTTC.

The chain recombines TRBV2 with TRBJ2-3, with TRBD2 matching over 11 bases. In germline, CDR1 is SNHLY, CDR2 FYNNEI. This CDR3 contains 14 residues. J was trimmed by 5 bases and V by 5 bases; bases with no gene match: 3. CDR3 coding DNA: TGTGCCAGCAGTCTTGGGACTAGCGGAGATACGCAGTATTTT. Protein sequence: CASSLGTSGDTQYF.